This is a list of T cell receptor beta chains from one sample in a study of vaccination effects on CD4 cells after COVID-19. The antigens these receptors bind are not known. Repertoires were generated with immunoSEQ multiplex PCR, while TCRdb's copy carries only in-frame clones and drops some. The sample has roughly 41,000 clones; 66% are singletons. The sequencing used CD4+ T cells from PBMCs cultured with HCoV-OC43 spike peptides, collected before COVID-19 vaccination. Receptors originate from a human donor who received a COVID-19 vaccine. Both conserved end residues are part of each CDR3. The order of the fields is D gene, clone size, V gene, J gene, CDR3 protein, CDR3 DNA. A D gene is named only where the DNA matches it firmly. Size tells how often a clone was seen (once, few, many) or the class of an expanded clone, and some rows leave it out.

>NA|NA|TRBV4-1|TRBJ1-5
CASSPGGGDNQPQHF
TGCGCCAGCAGCCCCGGGGGTGGGGACAATCAGCCCCAGCATTTT
>NA|NA|TRBV12-3/TRBV12-4|TRBJ1-1
CASSRTQGEAFF
TGTGCCAGCAGCCGGACTCAGGGGGAAGCTTTCTTT
>NA|NA|TRBV3-1/TRBV3-2|TRBJ2-7
CASSQASGKKNEQYF
TGTGCCAGCAGCCAAGCCTCCGGGAAAAAGAACGAGCAGTACTTC
>TRBD1|NA|TRBV29-1|TRBJ1-2
CSVADSGQGYGYTF
TGCAGCGTTGCTGATTCGGGACAGGGGTATGGCTACACCTTC
>NA|NA|TRBV2|TRBJ1-1
CASRTRTAVNTEAFF
TGTGCCAGCAGAACCCGGACAGCGGTGAACACTGAAGCTTTCTTT
>TRBD1|NA|TRBV19|TRBJ1-2
CASSDRDYGYTF
TGTGCCAGTAGTGACAGGGACTATGGCTACACCTTC
>TRBD2|NA|TRBV3-1/TRBV3-2|TRBJ2-6
CASSQGLAGAGANVLTF
TGTGCCAGCAGCCAAGGACTAGCGGGAGCTGGGGCCAACGTCCTGACTTTC
>TRBD1|NA|TRBV4-1|TRBJ1-5
CASSSPLDRGNQPQHF
TGCGCCAGCAGCTCCCCCCTCGACAGGGGCAATCAGCCCCAGCATTTT
>TRBD2|NA|TRBV5-4|TRBJ2-7
CASSLVGGGAYEQYF
TGTGCCAGCAGCTTGGTGGGGGGGGGAGCCTACGAGCAGTACTTC
>NA|NA|TRBV12-5|TRBJ2-5
CASGPGASVGETQYF
TGTGCTAGTGGACCAGGGGCTAGCGTTGGGGAGACCCAGTACTTC
>NA|NA|TRBV5-4|TRBJ1-1
CASSARQSLNTEAFF
TGTGCCAGCAGCGCGAGGCAGAGCTTAAACACTGAAGCTTTCTTT
>NA|NA|TRBV28|TRBJ2-3
CASRWTSTDTQYF
TGTGCCAGCAGGTGGACCAGCACAGATACGCAGTATTTT
>TRBD1|few|TRBV24-1|TRBJ1-2
CATSVWDRDHYGYTF
TGTGCCACCAGTGTTTGGGACAGGGACCACTATGGCTACACCTTC
>NA|NA|TRBV10-3|TRBJ1-3
CAIRPTEGGNTIYF
TGTGCCATCAGGCCTACAGAGGGTGGAAACACCATATATTTT
>NA|NA|TRBV6-5|TRBJ2-2
CASNPSLNTGELFF
TGTGCCAGCAACCCCAGCTTAAATACCGGGGAGCTGTTTTTT
>NA|NA|TRBV4-1|TRBJ2-2
CASSQDSPQATLGTGELFF
TGCGCCAGCAGCCAAGACAGCCCGCAGGCGACCCTGGGCACCGGGGAGCTGTTTTTT
>NA|NA|TRBV13|TRBJ1-2
CASSLGGQNYGYTF
TGTGCCAGCAGCTTAGGAGGTCAGAACTATGGCTACACCTTC
>TRBD1|NA|TRBV7-6|TRBJ2-6
CASSLRQGAAGANVLTF
TGTGCCAGCAGCTTAAGACAGGGAGCTGCTGGGGCCAACGTCCTGACTTTC
>NA|few|TRBV4-1|TRBJ2-5
CASSQDRVGQETQYF
TGCGCCAGCAGCCAAGACAGGGTGGGGCAAGAGACCCAGTACTTC
>NA|NA|TRBV19|TRBJ1-5
CASSTSGSNSNQPQHF
TGTGCCAGTAGTACATCCGGTTCCAATAGCAATCAGCCCCAGCATTTT
>NA|once|TRBV24-1|TRBJ2-3
CATRKTGTDTQYF
TGTGCCACCAGGAAAACAGGGACAGATACGCAGTATTTT
>TRBD1|NA|TRBV7-8|TRBJ1-5
CASSSTDRGRQPQHF
TGTGCCAGCAGCTCGACGGACAGGGGGAGACAGCCCCAGCATTTT
>NA|NA|TRBV7-9|TRBJ2-5
CASSSFAGQETQYF
TGTGCCAGCAGCTCCTTCGCGGGCCAAGAGACCCAGTACTTC
>NA|once|TRBV5-8|TRBJ1-5
CASSFQGYSNQPQHF
TGTGCCAGCAGCTTTCAGGGATATAGCAATCAGCCCCAGCATTTT
>TRBD2|NA|TRBV5-1|TRBJ2-3
CASSPGTSGATDTQYF
TGCGCCAGCAGCCCGGGGACTAGCGGGGCCACAGATACGCAGTATTTT
>NA|NA|TRBV2|TRBJ2-2
CASSQDRLSNTGELFF
TGTGCCAGCAGTCAGGACAGACTCAGTAACACCGGGGAGCTGTTTTTT
>TRBD1|once|TRBV25-1|TRBJ1-1
CASSFRGINTEAFF
TGTGCCAGCAGTTTCAGGGGGATCAACACTGAAGCTTTCTTT
>NA|NA|TRBV19|TRBJ2-5
CASSRRAGAETQYF
TGTGCCAGTAGCCGCCGGGCGGGGGCAGAGACCCAGTACTTC
>NA|NA|TRBV18|TRBJ1-5
CASSPGGGQPQHF
TGTGCCAGCTCACCAGGAGGGGGGCAGCCCCAGCATTTT
>TRBD1|NA|TRBV6-5|TRBJ1-5
CASMGQASNQPQHF
TGTGCCAGCATGGGACAGGCGAGCAATCAGCCCCAGCATTTT
>TRBD1|NA|TRBV25-1|TRBJ1-5
CASRPGTGVDQPQHF
TGTGCCAGCAGACCCGGGACAGGGGTTGATCAGCCCCAGCATTTT
>NA|NA|TRBV6-4|TRBJ2-1
CASSREYSYNEQFF
TGTGCCAGCAGCCGGGAGTACTCCTACAATGAGCAGTTCTTC
>NA|NA|TRBV19|TRBJ2-2
CASRNTGELFF
TGTGCCAGTAGGAACACCGGGGAGCTGTTTTTT
>TRBD1|once|TRBV11-2|TRBJ1-2
CASSLTGGGNYGYTF
TGTGCCAGCAGCTTAACAGGGGGCGGTAACTATGGCTACACCTTC
>NA|NA|TRBV4-1|TRBJ1-5
CASSPQVGQPQHF
TGCGCCAGCAGCCCCCAAGTGGGGCAGCCCCAGCATTTT
>TRBD1|NA|TRBV3-1/TRBV3-2|TRBJ2-1
CASNRGNEQFF
TGTGCCAGCAACAGGGGAAATGAGCAGTTCTTC
>NA|few|TRBV30|TRBJ1-3
CAWSGTYSGNTIYF
TGTGCCTGGAGCGGGACGTATTCTGGAAACACCATATATTTT
>TRBD1|once|TRBV7-9|TRBJ2-3
CASSSGTDTDTQYF
TGTGCCAGCAGCTCCGGGACAGACACAGATACGCAGTATTTT
>NA|NA|TRBV2|TRBJ1-1
CASSAGVREAFF
TGTGCCAGCAGTGCAGGGGTCCGTGAAGCTTTCTTT
>NA|few|TRBV19|TRBJ1-6
CASSIGGVLGSPLHF
TGTGCCAGTAGTATAGGGGGCGTTCTAGGGTCACCCCTCCACTTT
>TRBD1|few|TRBV2|TRBJ1-4
CASSQSGLTGGEKLFF
TGTGCCAGCAGTCAAAGTGGGCTGACAGGGGGGGAAAAACTGTTTTTT
>TRBD2|NA|TRBV7-2|TRBJ2-1
CASSLGGTSGGTNEQFF
TGTGCCAGCAGCTTAGGCGGGACTAGCGGGGGAACCAATGAGCAGTTCTTC
>TRBD2|once|TRBV6-2/TRBV6-3|TRBJ2-7
CASSPLAGGNEQYF
TGTGCCAGCAGTCCCCTAGCGGGAGGGAACGAGCAGTACTTC
>TRBD1|NA|TRBV10-3|TRBJ1-6
CAIRGTGSSSPLHF
TGTGCCATCAGGGGGACAGGTTCCTCTTCACCCCTCCACTTT
>NA|NA|TRBV30|TRBJ1-2
CAWSPDSYGYTF
TGTGCCTGGAGTCCGGACAGCTATGGCTACACCTTC
>NA|once|TRBV18|TRBJ2-2
CASSGMVLDPRSGELFF
TGTGCCAGCTCAGGCATGGTGCTGGACCCCAGATCCGGGGAGCTGTTTTTT
>NA|NA|TRBV5-1|TRBJ1-2
CASSLPGYGYTF
TGCGCCAGCAGCTTGCCGGGCTACGGCTACACCTTC
>TRBD2|NA|TRBV28|TRBJ2-2
CASSFVGGTTGELFF
TGTGCCAGCAGTTTCGTGGGAGGGACCACCGGGGAGCTGTTTTTT
>NA|NA|TRBV29-1|TRBJ1-1
CSVGGGAGTEAFF
TGCAGCGTTGGGGGGGGCGCGGGAACTGAAGCTTTCTTT
>NA|NA|TRBV2|TRBJ2-1
CASGMPDGTAPAGSYNEQFF
TGTGCCAGCGGAATGCCGGACGGGACAGCCCCCGCGGGGTCCTACAATGAGCAGTTCTTC
>NA|NA|TRBV4-1|TRBJ2-1
CASSQTEREQFF
TGCGCCAGCAGCCAAACAGAACGTGAGCAGTTCTTC
>NA|NA|TRBV9|TRBJ2-1
CASSVSTRPHEQFF
TGTGCCAGCAGCGTATCCACTAGGCCCCATGAGCAGTTCTTC
>NA|NA|TRBV7-9|TRBJ2-2
CASSWAYANTGELFF
TGTGCCAGCAGCTGGGCCTACGCGAACACCGGGGAGCTGTTTTTT
>NA|NA|TRBV7-9|TRBJ2-1
CASSLLYGNEQFF
TGTGCCAGCAGCTTATTATATGGGAATGAGCAGTTCTTC
>NA|NA|TRBV24-1|TRBJ2-2
CATSAPPAGGTGELFF
TGTGCCACCAGTGCTCCTCCCGCAGGCGGGACCGGGGAGCTGTTTTTT
>NA|once|TRBV23-1|TRBJ1-2
CASVTAPAYF
TGCGCCAGCGTGACAGCACCTGCCTACTTC